This T cell receptor beta chain stems from a study of long-term antiretroviral therapy in people with HIV. Study findings and constraints: Post-ART, diversity grew, though it stayed under transplant donor control levels. Clonal expansions arising prior to ART prevailed in the repertoire at every time point.

The run of the v3.0 immunoSEQ assay was at survey level. Here immunoSEQ multiplex PCR was the method, and the copy in TCRdb shows in-frame clones only, minus some. The table has over 30,000 clones, 82% seen once. Notes on this clone: Its antigen is currently unknown.

CDR3 size: 15 residues. Per germline, CDR1 SGHVS and CDR2 FQNEAQ. With 5 bases clipped from V and 7 bases from J, the junction kept 5 bases outside the gene matches. PBMC samples from each donor numbered at least one pre-ART and at least two post-ART. The study used samples holding 1-10 million cryopreserved PBMC before DNA extraction. Sequences were derived from unsorted PBMCs, sampled 0.6 years after starting antiretroviral therapy. V is TRBV7-8 and J is TRBJ2-7; TRBD2 agrees at 16 bases. The TCR sequence derives from a man aged 18 to 30 with HIV. CDR3 in DNA: TGTGCCAGCAGCCCGGGGACTAGCGGGAGGGGTGAGCAGTACTTC. Translation gives CASSPGTSGRGEQYF.